The rows below give T cell receptor beta chains drawn from one sample of a study of T cells in tuberculosis. Libraries were prepared by immunoSEQ multiplex PCR; TCRdb keeps only in-frame clonotypes and omits some of them. The sample records under 40,000 clones, roughly 95% being singletons. Sequenced material: PBMCs, taken at tuberculosis diagnosis. All receptors come from an adult with tuberculosis. The CDR3 runs from the conserved cysteine through the conserved F or W. Fields, in order: D gene, V gene, clone size, J gene, CDR3 DNA, CDR3 protein. D genes are given only for firm matches. Size values are once, few and many counts, or a class for expanded clones, and some rows have none.

>-|TRBV30|few|TRBJ1-1
TGTGCCTGGAGGGAGGACGGAGTCACTGAAGCTTTCTTT
CAWREDGVTEAFF
>TRBD2|TRBV19|-|TRBJ2-1
TGTGCCAGTAGTCCAGGACTAGCGGGGCAGGAGCAGTTCTTC
CASSPGLAGQEQFF
>-|TRBV28|-|TRBJ1-2
TGTGCCAGCAGGAGCGGACGGTTCGGCGCCTTC
CASRSGRFGAF
>-|TRBV10-3|-|TRBJ1-5
TGTGCCATCAGTGACAGGGGTAGAGGGGACAATCAGCCCCAGCATTTT
CAISDRGRGDNQPQHF
>TRBD2|TRBV25-1|once|TRBJ2-2
TGTGCCAGCAGTGAACTCGGGCTAGCGGGGGTGAACACCGGGGAGCTGTTTTTT
CASSELGLAGVNTGELFF
>-|TRBV2|-|TRBJ2-3
TGTGCCAGCATTTCCAGGCCAGATACGCAGTATTTT
CASISRPDTQYF
>-|TRBV30|-|TRBJ2-1
TGTGCCTGGAGTGTCGGTATTAACAATGAGCAGTTCTTC
CAWSVGINNEQFF
>TRBD1|TRBV30|-|TRBJ2-7
TGTGCCTGGAGCGCGCCGAGGACAGGCGCGTACGAGCAGTACTTC
CAWSAPRTGAYEQYF
>TRBD1|TRBV11-2|once|TRBJ1-6
TGTGCCAGCAGCTTAGAACAGGGGATTTCACCCCTCCACTTT
CASSLEQGISPLHF
>TRBD1|TRBV9|once|TRBJ2-2
TGTGCCAGCAGCGAACCGGGACAGGGGTGGACCGGGGAGCTGTTTTTT
CASSEPGQGWTGELFF
>-|TRBV2|-|TRBJ1-2
TGTGCCAGCAGCCTGAGTGAGTTCCGGGACACCTATGGCTACACCTTC
CASSLSEFRDTYGYTF
>-|TRBV7-9|-|TRBJ1-2
TGTGCCAGCAGCCACAGGGTTGGTGGCTACACCTTC
CASSHRVGGYTF
>TRBD1|TRBV19|-|TRBJ2-7
TGTGCCAGTAGTACTTCCGGGACAGGGGTTTACGAGCAGTACTTC
CASSTSGTGVYEQYF
>-|TRBV27|-|TRBJ2-7
TGTGCCAGCAGTCACGGAACAGTGGGCTCCTACGAGCAGTACTTC
CASSHGTVGSYEQYF
>TRBD2|TRBV6-4|medium-sized|TRBJ2-1
TGTGCCAGCAGTGACGGCGGGGGGGCCAGTAATGAGCAGTTCTTC
CASSDGGGASNEQFF
>-|TRBV6-6|once|TRBJ2-7
TGTGCCAGCAGTTCGGGGGTCTACGAGCAGTACTTC
CASSSGVYEQYF
>-|TRBV7-8|-|TRBJ1-1
TGTGCCAGCAGCTTATTGTCGTCAGTTGAAGCTTTCTTT
CASSLLSSVEAFF
>-|TRBV30|once|TRBJ1-5
TGTGCCTGGAGGGGGCTTGGTCAGCCCCAGCATTTT
CAWRGLGQPQHF
>-|TRBV7-3|once|TRBJ1-1
TGTGCCAGCAGCTTAATACAGGGCACTGAAGCTTTCTTT
CASSLIQGTEAFF
>-|TRBV19|-|TRBJ1-2
TGTGCCAGTCAACCTACCCGGGTCAACTATGGCTACACCTTC
CASQPTRVNYGYTF
>TRBD1|TRBV7-2|-|TRBJ1-5
TGTGCCAGCAGCCATGAAGGGGGCAACGATCAGCCCCAGCATTTT
CASSHEGGNDQPQHF
>-|TRBV28|-|TRBJ1-1
TGTGCCAGCAGTTTACCCGACAGATACAAAGCTTTCTTT
CASSLPDRYKAFF
>-|TRBV25-1|-|TRBJ1-1
TGTGCCAGCAGTGATTTTACCCCCCACGGAGCCCAGTCCGAAGCTTTCTTT
CASSDFTPHGAQSEAFF
>-|TRBV28|-|TRBJ1-4
TGTGCCAGCAGTCGACAAGGAGCCAGGGTGTTTTTT
CASSRQGARVFF
>TRBD1|TRBV14|-|TRBJ2-7
TGTGCCAGCAGCCAATCAACATCCGGGACAGCATACTTC
CASSQSTSGTAYF
>-|TRBV9|-|TRBJ1-1
TGTGCCAGCAGCGTTCGGGGATCGATGAACACTGAAGCTTTCTTT
CASSVRGSMNTEAFF
>-|TRBV2|-|TRBJ1-2
TGTGCCAGCAGTGAAGCAGGCCAGGGTAGAGGCTACACCTTC
CASSEAGQGRGYTF
>-|TRBV5-8|-|TRBJ2-7
TGTGCCAGCAGCTTGGGGGGGCCGACCTACGAGCAGTACTTC
CASSLGGPTYEQYF
>-|TRBV14|-|TRBJ1-6
TGTGCCAGCAGCCAACCGGGGAGTAATTCACCCCTCCACTTT
CASSQPGSNSPLHF
>-|TRBV11-2|once|TRBJ2-3
TGTGCCAGCAGCTTACAGGGGCGAAGGACAGATACGCAGTATTTT
CASSLQGRRTDTQYF
>TRBD1|TRBV5-1|-|TRBJ2-2
TGCGCCAGCAGCTTGGCCCAGGGGGTCTACGCCGGGGAGCTGTTTTTT
CASSLAQGVYAGELFF
>TRBD2|TRBV4-1|-|TRBJ2-7
TGCGCCAGCAGCCAAGCCTTTTTGCTAGCGGGCAATCGCTACGAGCAGTACTTC
CASSQAFLLAGNRYEQYF
>TRBD1|TRBV27|-|TRBJ1-2
TGTGCCAGCAGTTTGGGACAGCGTAACCCTTTCTATGGCTACACCTTC
CASSLGQRNPFYGYTF
>-|TRBV6-5|-|TRBJ1-6
TGTGCCAGCAGTCCACAGGCCCTGGGTCCCCTCCACTTT
CASSPQALGPLHF
>-|TRBV28|-|TRBJ1-1
TGTGCCAGCAGAGTCTTAACTGGCACTGAAGCTTTCTTT
CASRVLTGTEAFF
>-|TRBV5-4|-|TRBJ2-2
TGTGCCAGCAGCTTGCCAGGATCACGCACCGGGGAGCTGTTTTTT
CASSLPGSRTGELFF
>-|TRBV4-1|-|TRBJ2-7
TGCGCCAGCAGCCAAGGGGTCAGGGGAGCCCGATTCTACGAGCAGTACTTC
CASSQGVRGARFYEQYF
>-|TRBV19|-|TRBJ2-7
TGTGCCAGTAGCACAGACGGGGGCTACGAGCAGTACTTC
CASSTDGGYEQYF
>TRBD1|TRBV14|-|TRBJ2-7
TGTGCCAGCAGCCAAGCGGACAGGGGGCGTTGGGAGCAGTACTTC
CASSQADRGRWEQYF
>-|TRBV5-4|-|TRBJ2-7
TGTGCCAGCAGCTTGGCCGGCGGGTCGGGTGAGCAGTACTTC
CASSLAGGSGEQYF
>TRBD1|TRBV7-2|-|TRBJ1-4
TGTGCCAGCAGCGGCGACAGGGGACGTGAAAAACTGTTTTTT
CASSGDRGREKLFF
>-|TRBV30|-|TRBJ1-4
TGTGCCTGGAGTGGCTTAGCGGGACGCAATGAAAAACTGTTTTTT
CAWSGLAGRNEKLFF
>-|TRBV15|-|TRBJ1-3
TGTGCCACCAACCCGGGAGGCTCTGGAAACACCATATATTTT
CATNPGGSGNTIYF
>TRBD1|TRBV5-1|-|TRBJ1-1
TGCGCCAGCAGCGGGGGGGACAGGCATGAAACTTTCTTT
CASSGGDRHETFF
>-|TRBV19|-|TRBJ2-7
TGTGCCAGTAGTATAGCCTTACAGGGCTCCTACGAGCAGTACTTC
CASSIALQGSYEQYF
>-|TRBV7-2|-|TRBJ1-5
TGTGCCAGCAGCTTAGATGACCGTCAGGGTCCCTATAGCAATCAGCCCCAGCATTTT
CASSLDDRQGPYSNQPQHF
>-|TRBV5-1|-|TRBJ2-7
TGCGCCAGCAGACAGTCCCTGAGCTACGAGCAGTACTTC
CASRQSLSYEQYF
>TRBD1|TRBV6-5|-|TRBJ2-7
TGTGCCAGCAGTTATGGACAGGGTAACTACGAGCAGTACTTC
CASSYGQGNYEQYF
>TRBD1|TRBV5-6|few|TRBJ1-3
TGTGCCAGCAGCTTACAGGGGACTGGAAACACCATATATTTT
CASSLQGTGNTIYF
>-|TRBV6-5|-|TRBJ2-7
TGTGCCAGCAGTTACTCGACTGGGTATCCCAACGAGCAGTACTTC
CASSYSTGYPNEQYF